The text below deals with one TCR beta chain. Its antigen is not identified. The data were obtained in a study of T cell repertoires in cytomegalovirus infection. Looking at the study overall: The authors relied on CMV epitopes, both recently identified HLA-C-restricted and well-studied HLA-B-restricted. TCR beta signatures that were public indicated CMV infection and matching HLA type.

This CDR3 contains 16 residues. Trimming removed 0 bases at V and 7 bases at J, with 16 bases between. CDR1 and CDR2 (germline): SGHVS, FQNEAQ. TCRdb called the reads again in MiXCR, with one record for every CDR3 protein. This sample yields 450,000 to 650,000 distinct CDR3 sequences, of which approximately 40% are seen a single time; over 45% belongs to the top ten. Whole-study findings and limits: Carriers of CMV plus the relevant HLA were identified by cumulative public TCR beta family frequency. The ex vivo response showed dominance by HLA-C-restricted CMV-specific TCR beta clonotypes.

The receptor was isolated from a human donor in good health (CMV status not recorded). Some clones in this sample may be carry-over from other donors' samples. The genes are TRBV7-8 and TRBJ1-5, with D unresolved. Sequencing used cultured PBMCs, obtained from culture after CMV antigen stimulation. The CDR3 sequence is CASSLARLPGSQPQHF. The CDR3 bases are TGTGCCAGCAGCTTAGCCCGCCTCCCAGGCAGCCAGCCCCAGCATTTT.